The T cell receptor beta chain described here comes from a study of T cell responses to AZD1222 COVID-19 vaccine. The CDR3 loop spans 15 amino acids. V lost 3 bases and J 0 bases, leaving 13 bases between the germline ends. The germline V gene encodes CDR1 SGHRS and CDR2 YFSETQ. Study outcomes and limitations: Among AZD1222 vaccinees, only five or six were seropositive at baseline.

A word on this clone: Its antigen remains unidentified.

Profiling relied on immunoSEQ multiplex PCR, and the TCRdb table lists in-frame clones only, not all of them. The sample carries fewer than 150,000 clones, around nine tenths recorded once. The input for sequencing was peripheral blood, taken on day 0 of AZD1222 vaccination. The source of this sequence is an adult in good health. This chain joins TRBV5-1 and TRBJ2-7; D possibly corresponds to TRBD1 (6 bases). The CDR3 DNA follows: TGCGCCAGCAGCTGGGGGACACTTCGCTCCTACGAGCAGTACTTC. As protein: CASSWGTLRSYEQYF.